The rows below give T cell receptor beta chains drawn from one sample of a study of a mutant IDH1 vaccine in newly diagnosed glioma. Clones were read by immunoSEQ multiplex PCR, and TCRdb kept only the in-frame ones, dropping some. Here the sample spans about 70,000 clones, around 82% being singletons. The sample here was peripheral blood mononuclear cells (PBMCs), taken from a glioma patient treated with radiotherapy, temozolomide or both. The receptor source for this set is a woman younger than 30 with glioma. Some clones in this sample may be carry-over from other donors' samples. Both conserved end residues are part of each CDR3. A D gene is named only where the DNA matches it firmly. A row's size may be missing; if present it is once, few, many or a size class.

CDR3nt: TGTGCCAGCAGCCAAGATCAGGACGGAGAGACCCAGTACTTC
CDR3aa: CASSQDQDGETQYF
v_gene: TRBV4-2
j_gene: TRBJ2-5
d_gene: NA
abundance: few

CDR3nt: TGTGCCAGCAGCGTGACTAGCGGGGGGGCCGCAGATACGCAGTATTTT
CDR3aa: CASSVTSGGAADTQYF
v_gene: TRBV9
j_gene: TRBJ2-3
d_gene: TRBD2
abundance: NA

CDR3nt: TGTGCCAGCAGTCTGGAGGAGAACACTGAAGCTTTCTTT
CDR3aa: CASSLEENTEAFF
v_gene: TRBV6-5
j_gene: TRBJ1-1
d_gene: NA
abundance: NA

CDR3nt: TGTGCCACCACCGGAGGCCTGGTGACGGAAAAACTGTTTTTT
CDR3aa: CATTGGLVTEKLFF
v_gene: TRBV15
j_gene: TRBJ1-4
d_gene: NA
abundance: NA

CDR3nt: TGCGCCAGCAGCCAAGCGTACCAGGGGAGGTACGAGCAGTACTTC
CDR3aa: CASSQAYQGRYEQYF
v_gene: TRBV4-3
j_gene: TRBJ2-7
d_gene: NA
abundance: few

CDR3nt: TGTGCCAGCCGATACTCTTCCGCCCCAAAATTGGGTCAGTACTTC
CDR3aa: CASRYSSAPKLGQYF
v_gene: TRBV5-8
j_gene: TRBJ2-4
d_gene: NA
abundance: NA

CDR3nt: TGTGCCAGCAGCTTAGTTGGCAGTCCAGGCGCTGAAGCTTTCTTT
CDR3aa: CASSLVGSPGAEAFF
v_gene: TRBV7-2
j_gene: TRBJ1-1
d_gene: NA
abundance: NA

CDR3nt: TGTGCCATCACGGGGGTCGTAGACGGGCGGAACTACGAGCAGTACTTC
CDR3aa: CAITGVVDGRNYEQYF
v_gene: TRBV10-3
j_gene: TRBJ2-7
d_gene: NA
abundance: NA

CDR3nt: TGTGCCAGCAGTGAAAGGCGGCAGCCCCAGCATTTT
CDR3aa: CASSERRQPQHF
v_gene: TRBV6-1
j_gene: TRBJ1-5
d_gene: NA
abundance: NA

CDR3nt: TGTGCCACCAGCAGAGATCACGAGCAGTACTTC
CDR3aa: CATSRDHEQYF
v_gene: TRBV15
j_gene: TRBJ2-7
d_gene: NA
abundance: few

CDR3nt: TGTGCAAGTCGCTTAGCGAGTAGGGGTTGGAACACTGAAGCTTTCTTT
CDR3aa: CASRLASRGWNTEAFF
v_gene: TRBV12-2
j_gene: TRBJ1-1
d_gene: NA
abundance: NA

CDR3nt: TGTGCCAGCAGGCTTCGGGTCCAAGAGACCCAGTACTTC
CDR3aa: CASRLRVQETQYF
v_gene: TRBV13
j_gene: TRBJ2-5
d_gene: NA
abundance: NA

CDR3nt: TGTGCCAGTAGTATGGGTCCTAGTAGGGGGATATCGGGACATTTT
CDR3aa: CASSMGPSRGISGHF
v_gene: TRBV19
j_gene: TRBJ1-5
d_gene: NA
abundance: NA

CDR3nt: TGTGCCAGCAGCCCCGGGACGGATTTCTCCTACGAGCAGTACTTC
CDR3aa: CASSPGTDFSYEQYF
v_gene: TRBV9
j_gene: TRBJ2-7
d_gene: NA
abundance: NA

CDR3nt: TGCAGCGTTGGGCTGAGCTCTGGAAACACCATATATTTT
CDR3aa: CSVGLSSGNTIYF
v_gene: TRBV29-1
j_gene: TRBJ1-3
d_gene: NA
abundance: NA

CDR3nt: TGTGCCAGCAGCTTTAGCGTCGGGGAGCTGTTTTTT
CDR3aa: CASSFSVGELFF
v_gene: TRBV11-3
j_gene: TRBJ2-2
d_gene: NA
abundance: NA

CDR3nt: TGTGCCAGCAGCTTAGGGCAGAAGGAAGGGGTCTATGGCTACACCTTC
CDR3aa: CASSLGQKEGVYGYTF
v_gene: TRBV7-2
j_gene: TRBJ1-2
d_gene: NA
abundance: NA

CDR3nt: TGTGCCAGCAGTGAAGGCCGGGGCGTAGAGACCCAGTACTTC
CDR3aa: CASSEGRGVETQYF
v_gene: TRBV6-1
j_gene: TRBJ2-5
d_gene: NA
abundance: medium-sized

CDR3nt: TGTGCCAGCAGTTTATCAACTAGCAATCAGCCCCAGCATTTT
CDR3aa: CASSLSTSNQPQHF
v_gene: TRBV27
j_gene: TRBJ1-5
d_gene: NA
abundance: NA

CDR3nt: TGTGCCAGCAGTCCTGACAGAAACACCGGGGAGCTGTTTTTT
CDR3aa: CASSPDRNTGELFF
v_gene: TRBV2
j_gene: TRBJ2-2
d_gene: NA
abundance: NA

CDR3nt: TGTGCCAGCTCACCGAGCGGGGGGGCGAACACCGGGGAGCTGTTTTTT
CDR3aa: CASSPSGGANTGELFF
v_gene: TRBV18
j_gene: TRBJ2-2
d_gene: TRBD2
abundance: NA

CDR3nt: TGTGCCAGCAGCTTATTCCCACAGGGGGCTACCGAGCAGTACTTC
CDR3aa: CASSLFPQGATEQYF
v_gene: TRBV7-2
j_gene: TRBJ2-7
d_gene: TRBD1
abundance: NA

CDR3nt: TGTGCCAGCAGCCTACAGGGGGGAATATCACCCCTCCACTTT
CDR3aa: CASSLQGGISPLHF
v_gene: TRBV11-2
j_gene: TRBJ1-6
d_gene: TRBD1
abundance: NA

CDR3nt: TGTGCCAGCAGCTCCGGGACTAGCGGGATGCCCTACGAGCAGTACTTC
CDR3aa: CASSSGTSGMPYEQYF
v_gene: TRBV7-8
j_gene: TRBJ2-7
d_gene: TRBD2
abundance: once

CDR3nt: TGTGCCAGCAGTTTTGGTCGGGGGAACACTGAAGCTTTCTTT
CDR3aa: CASSFGRGNTEAFF
v_gene: TRBV27
j_gene: TRBJ1-1
d_gene: NA
abundance: NA

CDR3nt: TGTGCCAGCCGCAACGATATCACCGGGGAGCTGTTTTTT
CDR3aa: CASRNDITGELFF
v_gene: TRBV6-5
j_gene: TRBJ2-2
d_gene: NA
abundance: NA

CDR3nt: TGCAGCGTTGTTTTGGGGGCCAAAAACATTCAGTACTTC
CDR3aa: CSVVLGAKNIQYF
v_gene: TRBV29-1
j_gene: TRBJ2-4
d_gene: NA
abundance: NA

CDR3nt: TGTGCCAGCAGTCGCAGGGGGCTAGGAGGCTACACCTTC
CDR3aa: CASSRRGLGGYTF
v_gene: TRBV27
j_gene: TRBJ1-2
d_gene: TRBD1
abundance: NA

CDR3nt: TGTGCCAGCAGCCCCGACGGGCAGGGAGAAGCTTTCTTT
CDR3aa: CASSPDGQGEAFF
v_gene: TRBV11-2
j_gene: TRBJ1-1
d_gene: NA
abundance: NA

CDR3nt: TGCGCCAGCAGCTTGGGGGCTACACCCGCTAACTATGGCTACACCTTC
CDR3aa: CASSLGATPANYGYTF
v_gene: TRBV5-1
j_gene: TRBJ1-2
d_gene: NA
abundance: NA

CDR3nt: TGTGCCAGCACCCTGGACACTGTGAACACTGAAGCTTTCTTT
CDR3aa: CASTLDTVNTEAFF
v_gene: TRBV11-3
j_gene: TRBJ1-1
d_gene: NA
abundance: NA

CDR3nt: TGTGCCAGTACCCTCGAGGGCCCGAACACTGAAGCTTTCTTT
CDR3aa: CASTLEGPNTEAFF
v_gene: TRBV19
j_gene: TRBJ1-1
d_gene: NA
abundance: NA

CDR3nt: TGTGCCTGGAGACGCCGGGACGGCCGCAATCAGCCCCAGCATTTT
CDR3aa: CAWRRRDGRNQPQHF
v_gene: TRBV30
j_gene: TRBJ1-5
d_gene: NA
abundance: NA

CDR3nt: TGTGCCAGCAGTCAGGTTGGACTCCCCCTTCCATCCGAGCAGTACTTC
CDR3aa: CASSQVGLPLPSEQYF
v_gene: TRBV6-6
j_gene: TRBJ2-7
d_gene: NA
abundance: NA

CDR3nt: TGTGCCAGCAGCGTAGGGACAAATCCGGCAAAATGGAACACTGAAGCTTTCTTT
CDR3aa: CASSVGTNPAKWNTEAFF
v_gene: TRBV9
j_gene: TRBJ1-1
d_gene: NA
abundance: NA

CDR3nt: TGTGCCATATCGGGAGACTACGAGCAGTACTTC
CDR3aa: CAISGDYEQYF
v_gene: TRBV10-3
j_gene: TRBJ2-7
d_gene: NA
abundance: NA

CDR3nt: TGCAGCGTTGAACAGGGAATAAACACCATATATTTT
CDR3aa: CSVEQGINTIYF
v_gene: TRBV29-1
j_gene: TRBJ1-3
d_gene: NA
abundance: NA

CDR3nt: TGCAGCGTTGAAGGGGATAAGGCCCATTATGGCTACACCTTC
CDR3aa: CSVEGDKAHYGYTF
v_gene: TRBV29-1
j_gene: TRBJ1-2
d_gene: NA
abundance: NA

CDR3nt: TGTGCCAGCAGTTACAACAGGGCGTATGGCTACACCTTC
CDR3aa: CASSYNRAYGYTF
v_gene: TRBV6-5
j_gene: TRBJ1-2
d_gene: NA
abundance: NA

CDR3nt: TGTGCCAGCAGCCCTGGCCGGGGGGAGAGGGATGGCTACACCTTC
CDR3aa: CASSPGRGERDGYTF
v_gene: TRBV11-2
j_gene: TRBJ1-2
d_gene: NA
abundance: NA

CDR3nt: TGTGCCAGCAGGGGGGGAACAGATACGCAGTATTTT
CDR3aa: CASRGGTDTQYF
v_gene: TRBV6-1
j_gene: TRBJ2-3
d_gene: NA
abundance: NA

CDR3nt: TGTGCCAGCGGGGACTTAAGGGACATTGAAGAGACCCAGTACTTC
CDR3aa: CASGDLRDIEETQYF
v_gene: TRBV25-1
j_gene: TRBJ2-5
d_gene: NA
abundance: NA

CDR3nt: TGTGCCAGCAGTTTAGAGGTACTAGCGGAACAGTACTTC
CDR3aa: CASSLEVLAEQYF
v_gene: TRBV27
j_gene: TRBJ2-7
d_gene: TRBD2
abundance: NA

CDR3nt: TGTGCCAGCAGCTTAGGCGCAGTCTCTGGAAACACCATATATTTT
CDR3aa: CASSLGAVSGNTIYF
v_gene: TRBV7-2
j_gene: TRBJ1-3
d_gene: NA
abundance: NA

CDR3nt: TGTGCCAGCGCTCTAGATGAGACCCAGTACTTC
CDR3aa: CASALDETQYF
v_gene: TRBV9
j_gene: TRBJ2-5
d_gene: NA
abundance: NA

CDR3nt: TGTGCTAGTGGTTTCCCAAGGGGACAGGGAGTCGAAGCTTTCTTT
CDR3aa: CASGFPRGQGVEAFF
v_gene: TRBV12-5
j_gene: TRBJ1-1
d_gene: TRBD1
abundance: NA

CDR3nt: TGTGCCAGCAGTGAGAGAATCAAGGATGGCTACACCTTC
CDR3aa: CASSERIKDGYTF
v_gene: TRBV2
j_gene: TRBJ1-2
d_gene: NA
abundance: NA

CDR3nt: TGTGCCAGCAGCTTAGGGACAGGGGATGGAGCTTTCTTT
CDR3aa: CASSLGTGDGAFF
v_gene: TRBV7-6
j_gene: TRBJ1-1
d_gene: TRBD1
abundance: once

CDR3nt: TGTGCCAGCAGCAAAGATGGCGGGGGACTTTACACCGGGGAGCTGTTTTTT
CDR3aa: CASSKDGGGLYTGELFF
v_gene: TRBV21-1
j_gene: TRBJ2-2
d_gene: NA
abundance: NA

CDR3nt: TGTGCCAGCAGCTCACCCGGAGGAGGGACTAATGAAAAACTGTTTTTT
CDR3aa: CASSSPGGGTNEKLFF
v_gene: TRBV7-9
j_gene: TRBJ1-4
d_gene: NA
abundance: NA

CDR3nt: TGTGCCAGCAGCCTCCCAGACAGACCCTCCTACGAGCAGTACTTC
CDR3aa: CASSLPDRPSYEQYF
v_gene: TRBV7-9
j_gene: TRBJ2-7
d_gene: NA
abundance: NA